This entry lists 5 T cell receptor beta chains sequenced from one sample in a study of PD-L1 blockade in urothelial cancer. Data came from immunoSEQ multiplex PCR; TCRdb stores just in-frame clones and leaves some out. Of 40,000 or so clones listed, more than 75% are singletons. The sample here was PBMCs, taken around atezolizumab (anti-PD-L1) treatment. Receptors were obtained from a man between 65 and 85 years old with urothelial cancer.

The chain uses TRBV11-2 and TRBJ2-5; 8 bases align to TRBD2. The CDR3 spans 17 residues. Per the germline V gene, CDR1 is SGHAT and CDR2 is FQNNGV. V gave up 0 bases and J gave up 5 bases; unmatched junction bases: 11. The CDR3: CASSLDIASGLVETQYF. For the CDR3, the DNA is TGTGCCAGCAGCTTAGATATCGCTAGCGGGCTCGTGGAGACCCAGTACTTC.

This chain connects TRBV7-2 to TRBJ2-3; the D gene is possibly TRBD2 (5 bases). The CDR3 has 14 residues. The V end lost 1 base, the J end lost 4 bases, and 9 bases lay between the germline ends. From germline, CDR1 is SGHTA and CDR2 FQGNSA. The CDR3 sequence: CASSLEGSSDTQYF. DNA for the CDR3: TGTGCCAGCAGCTTAGAAGGGAGTTCAGATACGCAGTATTTT.

The genes are TRBV27 and TRBJ2-1, with a possible D match to TRBD1 (5 bases). The CDR3 covers 15 residues. Between the trimmed V and J ends, which lost 5 bases and 0 bases, there was a span of 11 bases. Germline assignment: CDR1 MNHEY and CDR2 SMNVEV (reference sequence). The CDR3 region is CASSLTGRSYNEQFF. CDR3 bases: TGTGCCAGCAGTCTCACAGGTCGCTCCTACAATGAGCAGTTCTTC.

This chain links TRBV15 with TRBJ2-3; a weak D match, TRBD1 (5 bases). V lost 2 bases to trimming and J lost 6 bases, with 15 bases between them. CDR3 length equals 15 residues. Per germline, CDR1 LNHNV and CDR2 YYDKDF (reference sequence). The CDR3 loop is CATSRMPGPGDTQYF. The DNA for the CDR3 is TGTGCCACCAGCAGAATGCCGGGCCCAGGGGATACGCAGTATTTT. The entire variable domain, with the rest obtained from reference TRBV15 and TRBJ2-3, is as follows: DAMVIQNPRYQVTQFGKPVTLSCSQTLNHNVMYWYQQKSSQAPKLLFHYYDKDFNNEADTPDNFQSRRPNTSFCFLDIRSPGLGDTAMYLCATSRMPGPGDTQYFGPGTRLTVL.

V is TRBV29-1 and J is TRBJ2-2; D not certain. Germline CDR1 SQVTM, CDR2 ANQGSEA. The V end was cut by 6 bases, the J end by 0 bases, with 8 bases between. This CDR3 is built from 13 residues. CDR3 amino acids: CSVRVPNTGELFF. The CDR3 DNA follows: TGCAGCGTCCGGGTCCCGAACACCGGGGAGCTGTTTTTT.